The rows below give T cell receptor beta chains drawn from one sample of a study of blood T cell repertoires in COVID-19. TCRdb's copy holds only in-frame clones and misses some; the assay was immunoSEQ multiplex PCR. Of 150,000 to 200,000 clones detected, 85% to 90% appear once; the ten largest clones hold 6% to 7.5%. Sequenced: peripheral blood. The receptor source for this set is a woman aged 80 or over in a cohort sampled during active or convalescent COVID-19. Both conserved end residues are part of each CDR3. D genes are given only for firm matches. Where a row states a size, it is once, few, many or the class of an expanded clone; other rows omit it.

clone_size	d_call	v_call	j_call	cdr3_aa	cdr3_nt
.	.	TRBV6-5	TRBJ2-5	CASSYSRALGETQYF	TGTGCCAGCAGTTACTCACGGGCACTAGGGGAGACCCAGTACTTC
.	.	TRBV14	TRBJ2-3	CASSPVGPDTQYF	TGTGCCAGCAGCCCCGTTGGGCCAGATACGCAGTATTTT
.	.	TRBV3-1/TRBV3-2	TRBJ1-4	CASSSALSKSNEKLFF	TGTGCCAGCAGCTCAGCTCTTAGCAAGTCTAATGAAAAACTGTTTTTT
once	TRBD1	TRBV7-9	TRBJ2-7	CASSLFPQGAGYEQYF	TGTGCCAGCAGCTTATTCCCACAGGGGGCGGGCTACGAGCAGTACTTC
.	.	TRBV7-9	TRBJ2-7	CASSSDPRGSHEQYF	TGTGCCAGCAGCTCGGACCCCCGGGGATCCCACGAGCAGTACTTC
.	.	TRBV29-1	TRBJ2-5	CSVGGTVQETQYF	TGCAGCGTCGGAGGGACAGTCCAAGAGACCCAGTACTTC
.	.	TRBV4-1	TRBJ2-1	CASSQDSALSYNEQFF	TGCGCCAGCAGCCAAGACAGCGCTTTATCCTACAATGAGCAGTTCTTC
.	TRBD2	TRBV7-9	TRBJ2-7	CASSPGGGAGYEQYF	TGTGCCAGCAGCCCCGGGGGGGGCGCAGGTTACGAGCAGTACTTC
.	TRBD2	TRBV7-2	TRBJ2-5	CASSLGPAGKQETQYF	TGTGCCAGCAGCTTAGGGCCAGCGGGGAAGCAAGAGACCCAGTACTTC
.	.	TRBV14	TRBJ1-4	CASSQDLFGGSEVPNEKLFF	TGTGCCAGCAGCCAAGATCTATTCGGGGGGAGTGAGGTACCTAATGAAAAACTGTTTTTT
.	TRBD2	TRBV5-4	TRBJ2-1	CASSLSGGNEQFF	TGTGCCAGCAGCTTGTCGGGAGGGAATGAGCAGTTCTTC
once	TRBD1	TRBV7-8	TRBJ1-2	CASSSQGNYGYTF	TGTGCCAGCAGCTCACAGGGGAACTATGGCTACACCTTC
few	.	TRBV5-1	TRBJ2-1	CASSRTFRSSYNEQFF	TGCGCCAGCAGCCGGACTTTCCGAAGCTCCTACAATGAGCAGTTCTTC